The rows below give T cell receptor beta chains drawn from one sample of a study of siplizumab effects on memory and regulatory T cells. TCRdb's table, derived via immunoSEQ multiplex PCR, lists solely in-frame clones and lacks some. The sample carries about 99,000 clones, about 93% recorded once. Sequencing was done on a sample of Tregs sorted from blood. The receptors were sampled from a human donor in good health. Each CDR3 is given with its conserved first and last residue. The D gene is left open where the match is weak. Clone size appears in some rows only: once, few, many, or a class for an expanded clone.

clone size: .; V gene: TRBV30; D gene: .; J gene: TRBJ1-2; CDR3 protein: CAWSVRGSHYGYTF; CDR3 DNA: TGTGCCTGGAGTGTAAGGGGATCCCACTATGGCTACACCTTC
clone size: .; V gene: TRBV7-8; D gene: .; J gene: TRBJ1-1; CDR3 protein: CASSIGRGWAMNTEAFF; CDR3 DNA: TGTGCCAGCAGCATCGGGCGGGGTTGGGCAATGAACACTGAAGCTTTCTTT
clone size: .; V gene: TRBV30; D gene: .; J gene: TRBJ1-2; CDR3 protein: CAWIQGLFYTF; CDR3 DNA: TGTGCCTGGATTCAGGGGCTGTTCTACACCTTC
clone size: .; V gene: TRBV5-1; D gene: .; J gene: TRBJ2-1; CDR3 protein: CASSPLDWSGDEQFF; CDR3 DNA: TGCGCCAGCAGCCCCCTGGACTGGTCTGGGGATGAGCAGTTCTTC
clone size: .; V gene: TRBV5-1; D gene: .; J gene: TRBJ1-1; CDR3 protein: CASSPGGGPAFF; CDR3 DNA: TGCGCCAGCAGCCCCGGTGGGGGACCAGCTTTCTTT
clone size: .; V gene: TRBV25-1; D gene: .; J gene: TRBJ1-2; CDR3 protein: CASSETFNYGYTF; CDR3 DNA: TGTGCCAGCTCCGAGACGTTTAACTATGGCTACACCTTC
clone size: .; V gene: TRBV7-6; D gene: .; J gene: TRBJ2-1; CDR3 protein: CASSYGTEFSEQFF; CDR3 DNA: TGTGCCAGCAGCTACGGGACCGAGTTCAGTGAGCAGTTCTTC
clone size: .; V gene: TRBV9; D gene: .; J gene: TRBJ1-2; CDR3 protein: CASSPRPDSYGYTF; CDR3 DNA: TGTGCCAGCAGCCCCCGACCAGACAGCTATGGCTACACCTTC
clone size: once; V gene: TRBV6-5; D gene: .; J gene: TRBJ1-4; CDR3 protein: CASSYGSAGRSEKLFF; CDR3 DNA: TGTGCCAGCAGTTATGGGTCTGCTGGGCGGAGTGAAAAACTGTTTTTT
clone size: .; V gene: TRBV7-9; D gene: TRBD2; J gene: TRBJ2-3; CDR3 protein: CASSLAAGTSGPDTQYF; CDR3 DNA: TGTGCCAGCAGCTTAGCCGCCGGGACTAGCGGGCCAGATACGCAGTATTTT
clone size: .; V gene: TRBV4-1; D gene: TRBD1; J gene: TRBJ2-1; CDR3 protein: CASSQGTGDNYNEQFF; CDR3 DNA: TGCGCCAGCAGCCAAGGAACAGGGGACAACTACAATGAGCAGTTCTTC
clone size: once; V gene: TRBV5-6; D gene: .; J gene: TRBJ2-6; CDR3 protein: CASSFINSGANVLTF; CDR3 DNA: TGTGCCAGCAGCTTTATTAACTCTGGGGCCAACGTCCTGACTTTC
clone size: .; V gene: TRBV15; D gene: .; J gene: TRBJ2-1; CDR3 protein: CATSRAGRSSYNEQFF; CDR3 DNA: TGTGCCACCAGCAGAGCCGGCCGGAGCTCCTACAATGAGCAGTTCTTC
clone size: .; V gene: TRBV25-1; D gene: TRBD1; J gene: TRBJ1-1; CDR3 protein: CASRRTGETEAFF; CDR3 DNA: TGTGCCAGCAGACGAACAGGGGAAACTGAAGCTTTCTTT
clone size: .; V gene: TRBV5-1; D gene: .; J gene: TRBJ1-2; CDR3 protein: CASSLSPLYGYTF; CDR3 DNA: TGCGCCAGCAGCTTGTCCCCCTTGTATGGCTACACCTTC
clone size: .; V gene: TRBV29-1; D gene: .; J gene: TRBJ1-3; CDR3 protein: CSVSRDTSGNTIYF; CDR3 DNA: TGCAGCGTGTCCAGGGATACCTCTGGAAACACCATATATTTT
clone size: .; V gene: TRBV10-3; D gene: TRBD2; J gene: TRBJ2-7; CDR3 protein: CAISESGGGINLYEQYF; CDR3 DNA: TGTGCCATCAGTGAGTCAGGCGGGGGGATAAACCTATACGAGCAGTACTTC
clone size: .; V gene: TRBV19; D gene: .; J gene: TRBJ1-2; CDR3 protein: CASSQTGFYGYTF; CDR3 DNA: TGTGCCAGTAGCCAAACAGGGTTCTATGGCTACACCTTC
clone size: .; V gene: TRBV15; D gene: .; J gene: TRBJ2-4; CDR3 protein: CATSRDEGWTLF; CDR3 DNA: TGTGCCACCAGCAGAGATGAGGGGTGGACGTTGTTC
clone size: .; V gene: TRBV29-1; D gene: TRBD2; J gene: TRBJ2-1; CDR3 protein: CSVGKGLAGTGEQFF; CDR3 DNA: TGCAGCGTTGGCAAAGGACTAGCGGGAACTGGTGAGCAGTTCTTC
clone size: .; V gene: TRBV28; D gene: .; J gene: TRBJ1-1; CDR3 protein: CASSSPYTEAFF; CDR3 DNA: TGTGCCAGCAGTTCCCCCTACACTGAAGCTTTCTTT
clone size: .; V gene: TRBV7-8; D gene: .; J gene: TRBJ1-1; CDR3 protein: CASRSLRPNTEAFF; CDR3 DNA: TGTGCCAGCAGATCTTTGAGGCCAAACACTGAAGCTTTCTTT
clone size: .; V gene: TRBV19; D gene: TRBD1; J gene: TRBJ2-2; CDR3 protein: CASSLLLGQGAAGELFF; CDR3 DNA: TGTGCCAGTAGTCTCCTCTTGGGACAGGGGGCGGCCGGGGAGCTGTTTTTT
clone size: .; V gene: TRBV6-5; D gene: .; J gene: TRBJ2-2; CDR3 protein: CASTERVANTGELFF; CDR3 DNA: TGTGCCAGCACGGAGCGGGTCGCGAACACCGGGGAGCTGTTTTTT
clone size: .; V gene: TRBV9; D gene: TRBD1; J gene: TRBJ2-7; CDR3 protein: CASSVAAGQGAGEQYF; CDR3 DNA: TGTGCCAGCAGCGTAGCTGCGGGACAGGGGGCGGGTGAGCAGTACTTC
clone size: .; V gene: TRBV5-8; D gene: .; J gene: TRBJ1-2; CDR3 protein: CASSFRVRDGYTF; CDR3 DNA: TGTGCCAGCAGCTTCAGGGTGAGGGATGGCTACACCTTC
clone size: once; V gene: TRBV6-5; D gene: .; J gene: TRBJ1-5; CDR3 protein: CASSSAGDGSQPQHF; CDR3 DNA: TGTGCCAGCAGTTCCGCCGGGGACGGGAGTCAGCCCCAGCATTTT
clone size: .; V gene: TRBV19; D gene: .; J gene: TRBJ1-2; CDR3 protein: CASIGQSSYGYTF; CDR3 DNA: TGTGCCAGTATCGGACAGAGCTCCTATGGCTACACCTTC
clone size: .; V gene: TRBV7-9; D gene: .; J gene: TRBJ1-4; CDR3 protein: CASSLTNEKLFF; CDR3 DNA: TGTGCCAGCAGCCTAACGAATGAAAAACTGTTTTTT
clone size: .; V gene: TRBV18; D gene: .; J gene: TRBJ1-3; CDR3 protein: CASSRGGSSSGNTIYF; CDR3 DNA: TGTGCCAGCTCACGGGGGGGCTCGTCGTCAGGAAACACCATATATTTT
clone size: once; V gene: TRBV29-1; D gene: .; J gene: TRBJ2-1; CDR3 protein: CSGTPRYNEQFF; CDR3 DNA: TGCAGCGGGACACCGCGTTACAATGAGCAGTTCTTC
clone size: .; V gene: TRBV28; D gene: .; J gene: TRBJ1-5; CDR3 protein: CASSLFGGPIQPQHF; CDR3 DNA: TGTGCCAGCAGTTTATTTGGGGGGCCTATTCAGCCCCAGCATTTT
clone size: .; V gene: TRBV5-4; D gene: TRBD1; J gene: TRBJ2-7; CDR3 protein: CASRTGPGEQYF; CDR3 DNA: TGTGCCAGTAGGACAGGGCCCGGGGAGCAGTACTTC
clone size: once; V gene: TRBV9; D gene: .; J gene: TRBJ2-7; CDR3 protein: CASSQGAGEQYF; CDR3 DNA: TGTGCCAGCAGCCAAGGTGCGGGGGAGCAGTACTTC
clone size: .; V gene: TRBV5-4; D gene: TRBD2; J gene: TRBJ2-3; CDR3 protein: CASSSMDAGGRDTQYF; CDR3 DNA: TGTGCCAGCAGCTCTATGGATGCGGGAGGTCGGGATACGCAGTATTTT
clone size: .; V gene: TRBV27; D gene: TRBD1; J gene: TRBJ2-7; CDR3 protein: CASSLYEGALPYEQYF; CDR3 DNA: TGTGCCAGCAGTTTGTATGAGGGGGCGCTTCCCTACGAGCAGTACTTC
clone size: once; V gene: TRBV6-1; D gene: .; J gene: TRBJ1-2; CDR3 protein: CASSERISWGGYTF; CDR3 DNA: TGTGCCAGCAGTGAACGTATATCTTGGGGTGGCTACACCTTC
clone size: .; V gene: TRBV4-1; D gene: TRBD2; J gene: TRBJ2-3; CDR3 protein: CASSQDRRRGGTDTQYF; CDR3 DNA: TGCGCCAGCAGCCAAGATCGTAGGCGGGGGGGCACAGATACGCAGTATTTT
clone size: .; V gene: TRBV6-6; D gene: TRBD2; J gene: TRBJ2-1; CDR3 protein: CASSLLAGGRNEQFF; CDR3 DNA: TGTGCCAGCAGTCTACTAGCGGGAGGGAGAAATGAGCAGTTCTTC
clone size: .; V gene: TRBV5-1; D gene: TRBD1; J gene: TRBJ1-2; CDR3 protein: CASSLVDRGGGYTF; CDR3 DNA: TGCGCCAGCAGCTTGGTGGACAGGGGCGGAGGCTACACCTTC
clone size: .; V gene: TRBV6-1; D gene: TRBD1; J gene: TRBJ2-7; CDR3 protein: CASSRAGTDYEQYF; CDR3 DNA: TGTGCCAGCAGTAGGGCCGGGACAGACTACGAGCAGTACTTC
clone size: .; V gene: TRBV11-1; D gene: .; J gene: TRBJ1-1; CDR3 protein: CASSLKSNTEAFF; CDR3 DNA: TGTGCCAGCAGCTTAAAATCAAACACTGAAGCTTTCTTT